This TCR beta chain was captured by sequencing in a study of Ad26.COV2.S vaccination and SARS-CoV-2 variants. On the study more broadly: The COV1001 Ad26.COV2.S trial arm included the donor. Study-level findings and limits: Overall T cell responses may have been underestimated by the analyses of TCR breadth and depth. Researchers reported similar non-spike TCR breadth in vaccine and placebo recipients.

The treatment here: roughly 18 received Ad26.COV2.S at low or high dose, single or two shots; five or six received placebo; per-sample allocation not given. Collection of the samples took place on day 63 after the first injection of vaccine or placebo. Trimming took 1 base from V and 10 from J, leaving 8 bases between them. This CDR3 region has 12 residues. The germline gives CDR1 SEHNR, CDR2 FQNEAQ (reference sequence). Here immunoSEQ multiplex PCR was the method, and the copy in TCRdb shows in-frame clones only, minus some. The table includes approximately 500,000 clones, around nine tenths detected once. This clone was counted between two and nine times. Its antigen remains unknown.

The chain joins TRBV7-9 to TRBJ2-1; D uncertain. This sequence originates from a person between 18 and 65 years old who received the Ad26.COV2.S COVID-19 vaccine or a placebo. The sequencing here drew on peripheral blood, taken in a trial of Ad26.COV2.S vaccine versus placebo. CDR3 sequence: CASSLELWEQFF. CDR3 nucleotide sequence: TGTGCCAGCAGCTTAGAACTGTGGGAGCAGTTCTTC.